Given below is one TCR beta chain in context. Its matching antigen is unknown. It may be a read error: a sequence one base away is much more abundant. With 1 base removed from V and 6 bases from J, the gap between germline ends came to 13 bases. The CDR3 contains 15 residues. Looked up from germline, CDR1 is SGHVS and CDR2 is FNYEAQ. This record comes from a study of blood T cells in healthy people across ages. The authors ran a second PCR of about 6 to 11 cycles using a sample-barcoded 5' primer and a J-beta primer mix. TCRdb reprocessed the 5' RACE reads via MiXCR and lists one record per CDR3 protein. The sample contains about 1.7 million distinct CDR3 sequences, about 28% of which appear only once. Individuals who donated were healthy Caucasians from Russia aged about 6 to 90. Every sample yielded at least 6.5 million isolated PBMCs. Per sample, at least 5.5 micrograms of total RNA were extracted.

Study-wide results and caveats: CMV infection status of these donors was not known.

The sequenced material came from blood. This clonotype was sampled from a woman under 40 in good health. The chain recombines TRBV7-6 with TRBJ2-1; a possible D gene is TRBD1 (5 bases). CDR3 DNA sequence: TGTGCCAGCAGCTTAGTTGCCAGGGCTCCCAATGAGCAGTTCTTC. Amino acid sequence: CASSLVARAPNEQFF.